This T cell receptor (beta chain) is from a study of blood T cell repertoires in COVID-19. Overall study: Acute and convalescent COVID-19 specimens originated in the United States, Italy and Spain. T cells, B-cell-depleted T cells, or PBMCs provided the cDNA or gDNA that served as material.

The germline V gene has CDR1 SEHNR and CDR2 FQNEAQ (reference sequence). CDR3 size: 11 residues. The V end lost 5 bases, the J end lost 12 bases, and 14 bases lay between the germline ends. Original methodology: Reference gene primer amplification in the assay estimated nucleated cell counts. Measured with immunoSEQ multiplex PCR; TCRdb has only the in-frame clones, and not every one. V, J and clone size were drawn from that table, and D and trimming were deduced from the DNA. Altogether under 110,000 clones are present, over 80% being singletons, with the ten largest covering 4.5% to 6%. The sequence was obtained from a man aged 50 or older with active COVID-19. This chain links TRBV7-9 with TRBJ2-7; perhaps TRBD2 as D (5 bases). The sequenced material came from peripheral blood. The CDR3 nucleotides read TGTGCCAGCAGCGGCGGCGGGCCTGGGTACTTC. Amino acid sequence: CASSGGGPGYF.